Listed here is a single TCR beta chain. The PCR was carried out with 60 Vbeta primers and 13 Jbeta primers. TCRdb keeps only in-frame clones here, not all; method: immunoSEQ multiplex PCR. The sample records some 140,000 clones, roughly two thirds being singletons. The data originate from a study of cytomegalovirus exposure and HLA in healthy donors. Losses at the gene ends were 10 bases for V and 2 bases for J; bases not matched to a gene: 2. The germline CDR1 and CDR2 sequences are MNHNS and SASEGT. This CDR3 region has 12 residues. The V call is TRBV6-1, the J call TRBJ1-5, with TRBD1 matching 7 bases. Sequencing was done on a sample of PBMCs. The sequence was obtained from a middle-aged woman in good health and CMV-seronegative. The CDR3 protein is CATGTGNQPQHF. The CDR3 DNA reads as TGTGCCACCGGGACAGGCAATCAGCCCCAGCATTTT.